This T cell receptor (beta chain) originates from a study of long-term antiretroviral therapy in people with HIV (dated by TCRdb to between 2021 and 2024). With respect to the entire study: The earliest samples were collected about a decade before the 2015 WHO recommendation for immediate ART, when ART was typically delayed until CD4 counts fell. No cross-contamination during QIAcube processing was shown when test extractions of a monoclonal T-cell line were performed alongside 33 polyclonal samples. This retrospective serial study examined whether starting ART and sustained HIV suppression were associated with changes in the composition and diversity of the TRB repertoire in peripheral blood. From 30 to 35 adults with confirmed HIV infection, the cohort provided 192 cryopreserved PBMC samples, gathered serially across a mean of around six years (range 1-12). Among the 30 or so participants with HIV, eleven were female.

Findings and caveats that apply to the study as a whole: Inferences about post-ART repertoire changes were limited because no data were available on ART adherence, viral resistance or therapy changes. Owing to limited PBMC availability, only the TCR beta chain was sequenced, without alpha chain pairing. Because cell numbers in pre-ART samples were limited, unsorted PBMC were profiled instead of sorted CD4+ and CD8+ T cells. Narrower CDR3 length ranges were observed in HIV repertoires than in controls, and an antigen-experienced repertoire with only a slight naive shift after ART was suggested by the network structure. ART initiation was associated with a significant increase in TRB diversity, but diversity stayed significantly below transplant donor controls even after long-term ART. The samples span the years 2004 to 2017, and the ART regimens used may be less effective than current regimens. At every time point, the repertoire was dominated by expanded TRB clones first identified before ART initiation, although this dominance fluctuated and, in many PLHIV, declined after ART.

Trimming removed 5 bases from V and 6 bases from J, leaving 14 bases between the germline ends. From cysteine to phenylalanine, the CDR3 is 13 amino acids long. The kept DNA is CDR3 alone, 39 bases in frame from the first base. The germline V gene (reference sequence) supplies CDR1 SEHNR and CDR2 FQNEAQ. Inclusion was restricted to participants for whom at least one PBMC sample before ART initiation and at least two post-ART samples were available. Every participant with HIV received treatment in the United States of America. Before DNA extraction, cryopreserved samples containing 1-10 million PBMC were thawed and washed. At the time of the earliest PBMC sample, participants with HIV were aged between about 20 and 54 years. PBMC samples from each participant spanned 1-4 timepoints before ART initiation and 2-8 timepoints after ART initiation, with a median of 7 samples. For every participant, serial HIV viral load, CD4+ T-cell count, ART history and demographic data were obtained. Genomic DNA was extracted from unsorted PBMC with a Qiagen kit on a QIAcube, processed in batches of 12 samples.

Details on this clone: Its antigen is still unknown. Per-base quality was not reported, and no clone a single base away is much larger than it.

The immunoSEQ hsTCRB v3.0 assay was used at survey level resolution for TRB variable region sequencing. TRB sequencing targeted a depth of roughly 35,000-55,000 T-cell genomes per sample. An Illumina MiSeq with a v3 150-cycle kit was used to sequence the pooled TRB libraries. Turning to the authors' computational methods: Analysis of repertoires was carried out in R inside a reproducible Nextflow workflow spanning QC, data transformation and analysis. LymphoSeq2, an R package for exploring AIRR-Seq data, was used to implement the custom analyses. Four samples that yielded fewer than 5000 total TRB sequences were excluded, so that 200 or so HIV repertoires were analyzed. Among the 170 to 200 retained HIV repertoires, some 60 were collected before ART initiation and more than 120 after ART initiation. Repertoires were downsampled to 5000 TRB nucleotide sequences, with summary statistics averaged over 100 downsampling iterations. The analysis kept only TRB sequences whose CDR3 regions were at least seven amino acids long. Two measures captured diversity: a Shannon entropy-derived clonality score and the Gini coefficient. In repertoire networks, the top 5000 CDR3 amino acid sequences were linked whenever an edit distance of one separated two sequences. Antigen specificity groups and MHC restriction were predicted for TRB CDR3 amino acid sequences with GLIPH2. Known CMV, EBV, HIV or tissue antigen associations were flagged by matching CDR3 amino acid sequences against VDJdb and McPAS-TCR. Pre-ART, post-ART and control groups were compared with Wilcoxon signed-rank tests and Holm-Bonferroni correction. Imported from immuneACCESS, the table was reduced by TCRdb to in-frame sequences with V and J called. These copies leave out some clones; in studies compared against another copy, an unresolved V gene accounts for under half, and the cause of the remainder is not known. Clonal size and the V and J genes are those of that table, whereas D and trimming came from the DNA. Across this sample there are around 15,000 clones, with about 95% seen only once. The top ten clonotypes cover roughly 4.2% of the sample.

The sample in question was unsorted PBMCs, obtained roughly 6.4 years after starting antiretroviral therapy. The sequence derives from a woman in her forties or fifties with HIV. This chain joins TRBV7-9 to TRBJ2-7; confidence is insufficient to name the D gene. The nucleotide sequence reads as follows: TGTGCCAGCAGCCGAATCGTATCGAGCGAGCAGTACTTC. This sequence encodes CASSRIVSSEQYF.